This T cell receptor (beta chain) was identified during a study of radiation and T cells in renal cell carcinoma. General study findings and limits: Pretreatment tumor biopsies were lacking, so baseline clonotypes are unknown. Sampling covered only around 0.98 g of each tumor.

Per the germline V gene, CDR1 is WNHNN and CDR2 is SYGVQD (reference sequence). This CDR3 is built from 13 residues. V was shortened by 6 bases and J by 10 bases, with 17 bases between the two germline ends. This clone has only a few counts. What it recognizes is unknown. Noted treatment: 15 Gy SBRT to primary tumor, nephrectomy 4 weeks later. Nephrectomy followed 15 Gy stereotactic body radiation by 4 weeks. Sequencing used immunoSEQ multiplex PCR; TCRdb keeps in-frame clones, though not all of them. The data hold about 18,000 clones, with around 50% observed a single time. The sequence came from a man in his forties or fifties with renal cell carcinoma. The chain combines TRBV10-1 with TRBJ2-3, with a weak D call TRBD1 (6 bases). Here the sequenced sample was tumor tissue, taken from a patient whose treatment included radiotherapy and nephrectomy. The CDR3 loop is CASRERTDEAQYF. CDR3 DNA sequence: TGCGCCAGCAGGGAGCGGACAGATGAGGCGCAGTATTTT.